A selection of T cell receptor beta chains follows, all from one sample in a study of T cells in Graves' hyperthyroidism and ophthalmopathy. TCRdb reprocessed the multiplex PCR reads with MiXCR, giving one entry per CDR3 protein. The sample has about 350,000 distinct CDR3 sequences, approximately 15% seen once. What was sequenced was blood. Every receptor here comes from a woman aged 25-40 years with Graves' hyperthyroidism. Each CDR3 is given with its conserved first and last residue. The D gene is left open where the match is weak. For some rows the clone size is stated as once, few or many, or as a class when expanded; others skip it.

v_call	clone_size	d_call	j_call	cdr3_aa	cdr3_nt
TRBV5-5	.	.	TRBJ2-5	CASSPLGEETQYF	TGTGCCAGCAGCCCGTTGGGGGAAGAGACCCAGTACTTC
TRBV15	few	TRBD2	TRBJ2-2	CATSREPSGGNTGELFF	TGTGCCACCAGCAGAGAGCCTTCGGGAGGAAACACCGGGGAGCTGTTTTTT
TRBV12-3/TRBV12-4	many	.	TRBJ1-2	CASSPGVGGYTF	TGTGCCAGCAGCCCAGGAGTCGGAGGCTACACCTTC
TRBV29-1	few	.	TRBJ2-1	CSTAGEQFF	TGCAGTACCGCGGGTGAGCAGTTCTTC
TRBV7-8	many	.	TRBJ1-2	CASSQRTDGYTF	TGTGCCAGCAGCCAGCGGACGGATGGCTACACCTTC
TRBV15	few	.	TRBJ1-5	CATSSTEGPGYSNQPQHF	TGTGCCACCAGCAGTACGGAGGGGCCCGGCTATAGCAATCAGCCCCAGCATTTT
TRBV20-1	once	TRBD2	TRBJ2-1	CSARDYASGSNEQFF	TGCAGTGCTAGAGATTATGCTAGCGGGAGTAATGAGCAGTTCTTC
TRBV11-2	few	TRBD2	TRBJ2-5	CASTPLAGEGETQYF	TGTGCCAGCACCCCACTAGCGGGAGAGGGGGAGACCCAGTACTTC
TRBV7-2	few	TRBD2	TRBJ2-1	CASSGPSGYYEQFF	TGTGCCAGCAGCGGGCCTAGCGGGTATTATGAGCAGTTCTTC
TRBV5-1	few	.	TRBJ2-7	CASSPFGGFGQYF	TGCGCCAGCAGCCCCTTCGGGGGCTTCGGGCAGTACTTC
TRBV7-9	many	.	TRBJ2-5	CASSFGRETQYF	TGTGCCAGCAGCTTCGGCAGAGAGACCCAGTACTTC
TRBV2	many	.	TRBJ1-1	CALSPANTEAFF	TGTGCCCTCTCCCCGGCGAACACTGAAGCTTTCTTT
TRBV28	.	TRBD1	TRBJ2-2	CASSTRTGSTGELFF	TGTGCCAGCAGTACTCGGACAGGGAGTACCGGGGAGCTGTTTTTT
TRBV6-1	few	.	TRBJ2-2	CASSYEGTGELFF	TGTGCCAGCAGTTATGAGGGCACCGGGGAGCTGTTTTTT
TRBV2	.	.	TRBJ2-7	CASSEGPPPTYEQYF	TGTGCCAGCAGTGAAGGGCCCCCCCCCACCTACGAGCAGTACTTC
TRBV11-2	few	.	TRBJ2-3	CASSLDPKATQYF	TGTGCCAGCAGCTTAGATCCAAAGGCTACGCAGTATTTT
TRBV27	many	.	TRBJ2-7	CASSFAGNGYEQYF	TGTGCCAGCAGTTTCGCCGGGAATGGTTACGAGCAGTACTTC
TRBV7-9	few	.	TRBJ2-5	CASNPGGQETQYF	TGTGCCAGTAACCCTGGGGGGCAAGAGACCCAGTACTTC
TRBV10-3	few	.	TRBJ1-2	CAISESSYGYTF	TGTGCCATCAGTGAGTCCTCCTATGGCTACACCTTC
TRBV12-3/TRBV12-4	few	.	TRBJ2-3	CASSFVVGERVLNTQYF	TGTGCCAGCAGTTTTGTCGTCGGTGAAAGAGTACTAAATACGCAGTATTTT
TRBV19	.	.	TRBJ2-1	CASRVGILYNEQFF	TGTGCCAGTAGGGTCGGGATCCTATACAATGAGCAGTTCTTC
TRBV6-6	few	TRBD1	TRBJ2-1	CASRPNLDRGTLRTYNEQFF	TGTGCCAGCAGGCCGAACCTGGACAGGGGGACCCTGAGGACCTACAATGAGCAGTTCTTC
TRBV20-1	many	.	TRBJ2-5	CSARDPFEGHASSQTQYF	TGCAGTGCTAGAGATCCTTTTGAGGGCCATGCTTCTAGCCAGACCCAGTACTTC
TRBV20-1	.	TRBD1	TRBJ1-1	CSAGQGLNTEAFF	TGCAGTGCGGGACAGGGACTGAACACTGAAGCTTTCTTT
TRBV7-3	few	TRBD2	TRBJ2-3	CASSETSGSLDTQYF	TGTGCCAGCAGCGAGACTAGCGGGAGTTTAGATACGCAGTATTTT
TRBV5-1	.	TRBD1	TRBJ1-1	CASSLTGANTEAFF	TGCGCCAGCAGCTTGACAGGGGCTAACACTGAAGCTTTCTTT
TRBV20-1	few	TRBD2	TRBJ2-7	CSAPPRLAGSPNYEQYF	TGCAGTGCCCCACCCAGACTAGCGGGAAGCCCTAATTACGAGCAGTACTTC
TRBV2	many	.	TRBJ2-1	CASLEGLSAFEQFF	TGTGCCAGCTTAGAGGGCCTTTCGGCTTTTGAGCAGTTCTTC
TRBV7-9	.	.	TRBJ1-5	CASSLSTGSQPQHF	TGTGCCAGCAGCTTAAGTACGGGGAGTCAGCCCCAGCATTTT
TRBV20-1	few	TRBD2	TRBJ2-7	CSAPLAGRQGEQYF	TGCAGTGCACCACTAGCGGGGCGGCAAGGCGAGCAGTACTTC
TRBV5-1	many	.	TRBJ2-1	CASSYDNEQFF	TGCGCCAGCAGCTACGACAATGAGCAGTTCTTC
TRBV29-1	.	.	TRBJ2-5	CSVDPGRETQYF	TGCAGCGTTGATCCGGGGAGGGAGACCCAGTACTTC
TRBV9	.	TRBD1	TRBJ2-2	CASSGHRGTGELFF	TGTGCCAGCAGCGGACACAGGGGCACCGGGGAGCTGTTTTTT
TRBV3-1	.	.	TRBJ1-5	CASSPRPNSNQPQHF	TGTGCCAGCAGTCCCAGGCCGAACTCGAATCAGCCCCAGCATTTT
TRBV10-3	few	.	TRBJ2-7	CAISWEALNEQYF	TGTGCCATCAGTTGGGAAGCCCTGAACGAGCAGTACTTC
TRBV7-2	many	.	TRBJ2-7	CASSYLNEQYF	TGTGCCAGCAGCTACCTAAACGAGCAGTACTTC
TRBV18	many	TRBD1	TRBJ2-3	CASSPTGTVTDTQYF	TGTGCCAGCTCACCGACCGGGACAGTCACAGATACGCAGTATTTT
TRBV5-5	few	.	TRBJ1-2	CASSLGPGANYGYTF	TGTGCCAGCAGCTTGGGGCCGGGAGCTAACTATGGCTACACCTTC
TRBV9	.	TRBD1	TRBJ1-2	CASSVEDPRQGGGYNGHTF	TGTGCCAGCAGCGTAGAGGATCCGCGACAGGGAGGAGGATATAATGGCCACACCTTC
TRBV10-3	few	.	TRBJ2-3	CAISESLADTQYF	TGTGCCATCAGTGAGTCCCTGGCGGATACGCAGTATTTT
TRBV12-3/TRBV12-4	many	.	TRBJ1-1	CASSLGTPNTEAFF	TGTGCCAGCAGCCTTGGGACACCCAACACTGAAGCTTTCTTT
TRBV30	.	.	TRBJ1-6	CAWTVLANSPLHF	TGTGCCTGGACAGTCCTGGCAAATTCACCCCTCCACTTT
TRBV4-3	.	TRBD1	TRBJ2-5	CASSPQGTGSSQTQYF	TGCGCCAGCAGCCCGCAGGGGACAGGGAGTAGTCAGACCCAGTACTTC
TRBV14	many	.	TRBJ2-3	CASSSDSPSTDTQYF	TGTGCCAGCAGCTCGGACAGTCCCAGCACAGATACGCAGTATTTT
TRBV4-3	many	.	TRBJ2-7	CASSQDPPPKAYEQYF	TGCGCCAGCAGCCAAGATCCCCCACCAAAAGCCTACGAGCAGTACTTC
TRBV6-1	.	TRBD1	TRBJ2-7	CASGRTGSYEQYF	TGTGCCAGCGGGAGGACAGGGTCCTACGAGCAGTACTTC
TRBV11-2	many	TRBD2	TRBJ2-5	CASSLVAGKETQYF	TGTGCCAGCAGCTTAGTAGCGGGAAAAGAGACCCAGTACTTC
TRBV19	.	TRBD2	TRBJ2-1	CATRGTSGSLMAYNEQFF	TGTGCCACTAGGGGGACTAGCGGGTCCTTGATGGCCTACAATGAGCAGTTCTTC
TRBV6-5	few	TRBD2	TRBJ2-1	CASSYAHGGGSYNEQFF	TGTGCCAGCAGTTACGCTCACGGCGGGGGCTCCTACAATGAGCAGTTCTTC
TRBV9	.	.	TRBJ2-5	CASSVGSGDRETQYF	TGTGCCAGCAGCGTAGGGTCAGGGGATCGGGAGACCCAGTACTTC
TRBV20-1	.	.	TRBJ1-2	CSAENGYTF	TGCAGTGCCGAGAACGGCTACACCTTC
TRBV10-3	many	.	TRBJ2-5	CAISEFQSPTLQETQYF	TGTGCCATCAGTGAGTTTCAGTCACCAACCCTCCAAGAGACCCAGTACTTC
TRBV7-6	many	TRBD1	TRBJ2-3	CASSSISVDRVKDTQYF	TGTGCCAGCAGCTCAATCTCGGTCGACAGGGTGAAGGATACGCAGTATTTT
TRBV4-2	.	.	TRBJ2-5	CASSQARDINEETQYF	TGTGCCAGCAGCCAAGCCCGGGACATAAACGAAGAGACCCAGTACTTC
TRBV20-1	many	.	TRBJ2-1	CSARDRGKNEQFF	TGCAGTGCTAGAGATAGAGGGAAGAATGAGCAGTTCTTC